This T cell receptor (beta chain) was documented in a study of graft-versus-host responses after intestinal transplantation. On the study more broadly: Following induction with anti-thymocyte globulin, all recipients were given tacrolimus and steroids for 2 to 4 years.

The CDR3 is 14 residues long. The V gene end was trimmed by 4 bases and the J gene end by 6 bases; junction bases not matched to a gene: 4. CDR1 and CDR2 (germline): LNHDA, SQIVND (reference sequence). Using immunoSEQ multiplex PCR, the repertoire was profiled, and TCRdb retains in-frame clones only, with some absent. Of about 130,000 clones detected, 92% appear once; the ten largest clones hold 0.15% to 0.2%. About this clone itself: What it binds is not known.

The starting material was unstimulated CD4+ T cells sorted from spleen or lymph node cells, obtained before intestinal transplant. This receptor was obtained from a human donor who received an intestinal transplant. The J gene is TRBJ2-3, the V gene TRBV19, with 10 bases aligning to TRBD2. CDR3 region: CASSTSGSVDTQYF. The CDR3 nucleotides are TGTGCCAGTAGTACTAGCGGGAGCGTGGATACGCAGTATTTT.